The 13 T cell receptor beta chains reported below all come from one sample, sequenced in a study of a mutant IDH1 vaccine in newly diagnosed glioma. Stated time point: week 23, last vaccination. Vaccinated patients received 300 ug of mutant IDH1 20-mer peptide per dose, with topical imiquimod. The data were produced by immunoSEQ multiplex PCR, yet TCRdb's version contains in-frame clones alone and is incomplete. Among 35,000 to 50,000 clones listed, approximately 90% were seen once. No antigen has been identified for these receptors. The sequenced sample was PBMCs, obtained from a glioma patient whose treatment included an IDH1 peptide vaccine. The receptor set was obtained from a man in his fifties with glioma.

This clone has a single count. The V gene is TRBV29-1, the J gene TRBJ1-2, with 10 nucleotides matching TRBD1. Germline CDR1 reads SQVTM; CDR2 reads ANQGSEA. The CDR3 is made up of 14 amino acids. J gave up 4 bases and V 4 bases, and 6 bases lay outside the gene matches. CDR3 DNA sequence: TGCAGCGTTGGCGGGACAGGGGCCGGCTATGGCTACACCTTC. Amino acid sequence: CSVGGTGAGYGYTF.

The CDR3 DNA is TGTGCCAGCAGTGAACCCAGGGGGCAAGAGACCCAGTACTTC. It codes for CASSEPRGQETQYF. The genes are TRBV2 and TRBJ2-5; 7 bases are shared with TRBD1. Germline V gives CDR1 SNHLY, CDR2 FYNNEI. With V trimmed by 2 bases and J by 2 bases, 2 bases remained unmatched. This CDR3 comprises 14 residues.

The CDR3: CASKSGSQADTQYF. The DNA of the CDR3 is TGTGCCAGCAAAAGCGGGAGTCAGGCAGATACGCAGTATTTT. The rearrangement joins TRBV2 to TRBJ2-3; 8 bases fit TRBD2. V shed 7 bases and J 4 bases; nucleotides not matched to a gene: 7. The CDR3 runs 14 residues. Per germline, CDR1 SNHLY and CDR2 FYNNEI. Looking up the rest from reference TRBV2 and TRBJ2-3 gives the full variable domain: EPEVTQTPSHQVTQMGQEVILRCVPISNHLYFYWYRQILGQKVEFLVSFYNNEISEKSEIFDDQFSVERPDGSNFTLKIRSTKLEDSAMYFCASKSGSQADTQYFGPGTRLTVL.

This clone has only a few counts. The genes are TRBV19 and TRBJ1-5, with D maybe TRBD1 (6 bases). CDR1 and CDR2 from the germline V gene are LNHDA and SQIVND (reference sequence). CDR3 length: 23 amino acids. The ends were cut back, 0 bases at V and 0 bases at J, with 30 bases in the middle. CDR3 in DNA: TGTGCCAGTAGTATAGATCTCAATTCGTTCGGGGGACAAAGGGAGCATAGCAATCAGCCCCAGCATTTT. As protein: CASSIDLNSFGGQREHSNQPQHF. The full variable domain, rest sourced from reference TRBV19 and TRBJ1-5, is DGGITQSPKYLFRKEGQNVTLSCEQNLNHDAMYWYRQDPGQGLRLIYYSQIVNDFQKGDIAEGYSVSREKKESFPLTVTSAQKNPTAFYLCASSIDLNSFGGQREHSNQPQHFGDGTRLSIL.

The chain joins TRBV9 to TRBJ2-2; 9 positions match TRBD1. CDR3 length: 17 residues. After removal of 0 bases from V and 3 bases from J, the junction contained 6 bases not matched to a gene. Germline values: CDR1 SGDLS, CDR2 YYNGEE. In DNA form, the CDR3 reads TGTGCCAGCAGCGTAGGCCCAGACAGGGGGGACACCGGGGAGCTGTTTTTT. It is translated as CASSVGPDRGDTGELFF.

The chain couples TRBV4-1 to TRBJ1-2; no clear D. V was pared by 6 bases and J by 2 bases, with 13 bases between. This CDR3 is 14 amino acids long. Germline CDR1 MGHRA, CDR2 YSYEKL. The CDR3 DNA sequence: TGCGCCAGCAGGGAGAGGAAAGGGAACTATGGCTACACCTTC. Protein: CASRERKGNYGYTF.

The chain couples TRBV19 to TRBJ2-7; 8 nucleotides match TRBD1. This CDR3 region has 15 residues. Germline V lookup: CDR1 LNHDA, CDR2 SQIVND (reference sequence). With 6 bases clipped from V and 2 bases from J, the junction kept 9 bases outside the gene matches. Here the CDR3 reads CASSSPGQATYEQYF. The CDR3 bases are TGTGCCAGTAGCAGTCCGGGACAGGCCACCTACGAGCAGTACTTC.

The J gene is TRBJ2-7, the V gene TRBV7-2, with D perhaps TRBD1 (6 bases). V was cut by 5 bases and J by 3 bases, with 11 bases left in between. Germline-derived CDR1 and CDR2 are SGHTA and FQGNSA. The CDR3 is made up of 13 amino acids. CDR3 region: CASSQGRVYEQYF. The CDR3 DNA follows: TGTGCCAGCAGCCAGGGGCGCGTCTACGAGCAGTACTTC.

CDR3 coding DNA: TGTGCCAGCAGCCCTGGCTACACCTTC. As protein: CASSPGYTF. The chain links TRBV9 to TRBJ1-2; D not certain. V lost 4 bases to trimming and J lost 7 bases, with 2 bases between them. The CDR3 spans 9 residues. Germline V CDR1 and CDR2: SGDLS, YYNGEE.

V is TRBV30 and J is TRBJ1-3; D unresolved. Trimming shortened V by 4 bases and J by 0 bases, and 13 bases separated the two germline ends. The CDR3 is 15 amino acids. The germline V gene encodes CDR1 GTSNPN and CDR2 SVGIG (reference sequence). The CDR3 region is CAWKGRGNSGNTIYF. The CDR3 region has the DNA TGTGCCTGGAAAGGACGAGGAAACTCTGGAAACACCATATATTTT. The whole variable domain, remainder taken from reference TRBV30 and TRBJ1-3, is SQTIHQWPATLVQPVGSPLSLECTVEGTSNPNLYWYRQAAGRGLQLLFYSVGIGQISSEVPQNLSASRPQDRQFILSSKKLLLSDSGFYLCAWKGRGNSGNTIYFGEGSWLTVV.

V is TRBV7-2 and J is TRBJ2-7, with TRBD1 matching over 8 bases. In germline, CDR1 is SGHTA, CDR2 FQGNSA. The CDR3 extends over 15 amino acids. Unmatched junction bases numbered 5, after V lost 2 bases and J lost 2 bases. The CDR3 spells CASSLQGASTYEQYF. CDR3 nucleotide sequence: TGTGCCAGCAGCTTACAGGGGGCATCTACCTACGAGCAGTACTTC. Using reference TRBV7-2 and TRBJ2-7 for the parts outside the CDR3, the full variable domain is GAGVSQSPSNKVTEKGKDVELRCDPISGHTALYWYRQSLGQGLEFLIYFQGNSAPDKSGLPSDRFSAERTGGSVSTLTIQRTQQEDSAVYLCASSLQGASTYEQYFGPGTRLTVT.

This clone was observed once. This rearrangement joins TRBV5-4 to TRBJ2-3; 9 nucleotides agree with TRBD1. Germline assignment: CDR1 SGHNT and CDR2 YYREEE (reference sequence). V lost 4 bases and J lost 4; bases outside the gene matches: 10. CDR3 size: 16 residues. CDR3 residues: CASSPDRGFLADTQYF. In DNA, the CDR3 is TGTGCCAGCAGCCCTGACAGGGGGTTTCTCGCAGATACGCAGTATTTT.

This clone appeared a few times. DNA of the CDR3: TGTGCCAGCAGCCCGCTCGCGGGAGAAGGCAATGAGCAGTTCTTC. Protein sequence: CASSPLAGEGNEQFF. The chain uses TRBV6-4 and TRBJ2-1; 7 nucleotides agree with TRBD2. The ends lost 6 bases at V and 6 bases at J; junction bases unmatched: 11. This CDR3 has 15 residues. Per the germline V gene, CDR1 is MRHNA and CDR2 is SNTAGT.